This T cell receptor beta chain originates from a study of blood T cell repertoires in COVID-19. Study background: Donors in the United States, Italy and Spain gave samples during acute or convalescent COVID-19. T cells, B-cell-depleted T cells, or PBMCs provided the cDNA or gDNA that served as material.

The CDR3 has 14 residues. The germline V gene encodes CDR1 SGDLS and CDR2 YYNGEE. The V and J ends lost 4 bases and 3 bases, in that order; junction bases with no gene match: 7. Authors' methods: Counts of nucleated cells, estimated from reference gene primer amplification, were obtained. Sequencing used immunoSEQ multiplex PCR; TCRdb keeps in-frame clones, though not all of them. Clone size and V and J calls were adopted from that table, with D and trimming inferred from the DNA. The data contain about 85,000 clones, about four fifths of them seen just once; the ten biggest clones take up 1.2%. The sequenced material came from peripheral blood. The rearrangement uses TRBV9 and TRBJ2-7; 7 positions agree with TRBD1. The clonotype comes from an elderly woman with acute or convalescent COVID-19. The CDR3 reads CASSRLTGDYEQYF. The CDR3 DNA sequence: TGTGCCAGCAGCCGTCTTACAGGGGACTACGAGCAGTACTTC. Looking up the rest from reference TRBV9 and TRBJ2-7 gives the full variable domain: DSGVTQTPKHLITATGQRVTLRCSPRSGDLSVYWYQQSLDQGLQFLIQYYNGEERAKGNILERFSAQQFPDLHSELNLSSLELGDSALYFCASSRLTGDYEQYFGPGTRLTVT.